The table lists the clone carrying this TCR beta chain with a count of one. The data originate from a study of CD8+CD57+ T cells in acquired aplastic anemia. Genomic DNA was employed as the template in profiling TCR beta VDJ and CDR3. Each CDR3 protein gets one entry after TCRdb re-called the reads with MiXCR. The data hold under 350,000 distinct CDR3 sequences, with 45% to 65% observed a single time. Patients chosen for sequencing had CD8+CD57+ cells that had expanded, as shown by flow cytometry. Germline V lookup: CDR1 SEHNR, CDR2 FQNEAQ (reference sequence). This CDR3 is 17 amino acids long. Unmatched junction bases numbered 6, after V lost 3 bases and J lost 1 base.

V and J are TRBV7-9 and TRBJ2-3; 11 bases are shared with TRBD1. The sequencing input was sorted CD4+, CD8+, or CD8+CD57+ T cells (not recorded which) from PBMCs. The TCR comes from a human donor with aplastic anemia. The CDR3, as DNA: TGTGCCAGCAGCTTGGACAGGGGGCGGTCTGGCACAGATACGCAGTATTTT. Amino acids: CASSLDRGRSGTDTQYF.